Sequencing of this T cell receptor (beta chain) was carried out in a study of shared clonotypes between healthy human individuals. Background on the study: The donor group consisted of two women and a few men, aged 18 to 49.

Caucasian adults living in Nashville, Tennessee, provided all samples. Template for every sorted-subset replicate PCR totaled about 0.2 ug DNA, 25,000 to 35,000 T cell genomes. Using immunoSEQ multiplex PCR, the repertoire was profiled, and TCRdb retains in-frame clones only, with some absent. This repertoire shows about a million clones, roughly 80% found once; its top ten account for approximately 0.9%. The V segment lost 5 bases and the J segment 2 bases; nucleotides outside the gene matches: 12. The CDR3 is 16 amino acids. The V gene's germline CDR1 is SGHTA and CDR2 FQGNSA. The clonotype originates from a man younger than 30 in good health. Some clones in this sample may be carry-over from other donors' samples. The sequenced material came from memory CD4+ T cells from PBMCs. The subset here: CD45RA-negative fraction. The chain joins TRBV7-2 to TRBJ2-7; 7 nucleotides match TRBD2. The CDR3 here is CASSPSAASGAYEQYF. Written as DNA, the CDR3 is TGTGCCAGCAGCCCTAGTGCGGCGAGCGGGGCCTACGAGCAGTACTTC.